These T cell receptor beta chains were read from a single sample in a study of Ad26.COV2.S vaccination and SARS-CoV-2 variants. Repertoires were generated with immunoSEQ multiplex PCR, while TCRdb's copy carries only in-frame clones and drops some. Seen here are roughly 680,000 clones, roughly 90% observed once, and the top ten hold about 1.5%. The sample consisted of peripheral blood, taken in a trial of Ad26.COV2.S vaccine versus placebo. The source of these receptors is a person between 18 and 60 years old who received the Ad26.COV2.S COVID-19 vaccine or a placebo. Each CDR3 is given with its conserved first and last residue. The D gene is left open where the match is weak. Size tells how often a clone was seen (once, few, many) or the class of an expanded clone, and some rows leave it out.

cdr3_aa: CATSRDRTGSSKVGEQFF
cdr3_nt: TGTGCCACCAGCAGAGATAGGACGGGGTCTTCCAAGGTGGGTGAGCAGTTCTTC
j_call: TRBJ2-1
clone_size: -
d_call: -
v_call: TRBV15

cdr3_aa: CSVQDSYGYTF
cdr3_nt: TGCAGCGTCCAGGACAGTTATGGCTACACCTTC
j_call: TRBJ1-2
clone_size: once
d_call: -
v_call: TRBV29-1

cdr3_aa: CASSANTDRNTIYF
cdr3_nt: TGTGCCAGTAGCGCGAACACCGACAGGAACACCATATATTTT
j_call: TRBJ1-3
clone_size: -
d_call: -
v_call: TRBV19

cdr3_aa: CASSSDTTFRSQHF
cdr3_nt: TGTGCCAGCAGCTCGGACACTACCTTTAGGTCACAGCATTTT
j_call: TRBJ1-5
clone_size: -
d_call: -
v_call: TRBV7-2

cdr3_aa: CASQRGSTDTQYF
cdr3_nt: TGCGCCAGCCAGCGGGGTAGCACAGATACGCAGTATTTT
j_call: TRBJ2-3
clone_size: -
d_call: TRBD2
v_call: TRBV5-1

cdr3_aa: CASSTDRGWTEAFF
cdr3_nt: TGTGCCAGCAGTACGGACAGGGGTTGGACTGAAGCTTTCTTT
j_call: TRBJ1-1
clone_size: many
d_call: TRBD1
v_call: TRBV6-5

cdr3_aa: CASSMWVRGANVLTF
cdr3_nt: TGTGCCAGTAGTATGTGGGTTCGGGGGGCCAACGTCCTGACTTTC
j_call: TRBJ2-6
clone_size: -
d_call: -
v_call: TRBV19

cdr3_aa: CASSLNHYYEQYF
cdr3_nt: TGTGCCAGCAGTTTAAACCACTACTACGAGCAGTACTTC
j_call: TRBJ2-7
clone_size: few
d_call: -
v_call: TRBV27

cdr3_aa: CASSESGRGEKLFF
cdr3_nt: TGTGCCAGCAGTGAATCAGGGCGAGGTGAAAAACTGTTTTTT
j_call: TRBJ1-4
clone_size: -
d_call: -
v_call: TRBV25-1

cdr3_aa: CASSQDRDRRGQPQHF
cdr3_nt: TGTGCCAGCAGCCAAGATAGGGACAGGAGGGGTCAGCCCCAGCATTTT
j_call: TRBJ1-5
clone_size: once
d_call: TRBD1
v_call: TRBV3-1/TRBV3-2

cdr3_aa: CASSPGQGTGELFF
cdr3_nt: TGTGCCAGCTCACCCGGACAGGGCACCGGGGAGCTGTTTTTT
j_call: TRBJ2-2
clone_size: once
d_call: TRBD1
v_call: TRBV18

cdr3_aa: CASSLGTSGTASYNEQFF
cdr3_nt: TGTGCCAGCAGCTTAGGGACTAGCGGGACGGCCTCCTACAATGAGCAGTTCTTC
j_call: TRBJ2-1
clone_size: -
d_call: TRBD2
v_call: TRBV7-8

cdr3_aa: CSVESPRQGYGNTIYF
cdr3_nt: TGCAGCGTTGAAAGTCCGCGACAGGGGTATGGAAACACCATATATTTT
j_call: TRBJ1-3
clone_size: -
d_call: TRBD1
v_call: TRBV29-1

cdr3_aa: CASVREGGYEQYF
cdr3_nt: TGTGCCAGCGTTCGAGAGGGTGGCTACGAGCAGTACTTC
j_call: TRBJ2-7
clone_size: few
d_call: -
v_call: TRBV12-3/TRBV12-4

cdr3_aa: CAISVTGMYGYTF
cdr3_nt: TGTGCCATCAGTGTAACAGGGATGTATGGCTACACCTTC
j_call: TRBJ1-2
clone_size: -
d_call: -
v_call: TRBV10-3

cdr3_aa: CASRTSGTYEQYF
cdr3_nt: TGTGCCAGTAGAACTAGCGGCACCTACGAGCAGTACTTC
j_call: TRBJ2-7
clone_size: -
d_call: TRBD2
v_call: TRBV19

cdr3_aa: CASSQNGGAYEQYF
cdr3_nt: TGTGCCAGCAGCCAAAATGGCGGAGCCTACGAGCAGTACTTC
j_call: TRBJ2-7
clone_size: -
d_call: -
v_call: TRBV3-1/TRBV3-2

cdr3_aa: CASSVAAPSDTQYF
cdr3_nt: TGTGCCAGCAGCGTAGCGGCCCCTTCAGATACGCAGTATTTT
j_call: TRBJ2-3
clone_size: -
d_call: -
v_call: TRBV9

cdr3_aa: CASSSRGAYEQYF
cdr3_nt: TGTGCCAGCAGTTCAAGGGGGGCCTACGAGCAGTACTTC
j_call: TRBJ2-7
clone_size: -
d_call: -
v_call: TRBV12-3/TRBV12-4

cdr3_aa: CASSQELDRGETQYF
cdr3_nt: TGCGCCAGCAGCCAAGAACTGGACAGGGGTGAGACCCAGTACTTC
j_call: TRBJ2-5
clone_size: -
d_call: TRBD1
v_call: TRBV4-3

cdr3_aa: CASSLAGTSGLRGNEQFF
cdr3_nt: TGCGCCAGCAGCTTGGCCGGGACTAGCGGGTTGAGGGGCAATGAGCAGTTCTTC
j_call: TRBJ2-1
clone_size: -
d_call: TRBD2
v_call: TRBV5-1

cdr3_aa: CASREMTGYNEQFF
cdr3_nt: TGTGCCAGCAGGGAGATGACAGGATACAATGAGCAGTTCTTC
j_call: TRBJ2-1
clone_size: -
d_call: -
v_call: TRBV6-5

cdr3_aa: CASSPRLGGNTGELFF
cdr3_nt: TGTGCCAGCTCACCACGGTTAGGCGGAAACACCGGGGAGCTGTTTTTT
j_call: TRBJ2-2
clone_size: -
d_call: -
v_call: TRBV18

cdr3_aa: CASSQANQPQHF
cdr3_nt: TGTGCCAGCAGCCAAGCAAATCAGCCCCAGCATTTT
j_call: TRBJ1-5
clone_size: few
d_call: -
v_call: TRBV3-1/TRBV3-2

cdr3_aa: CASSLWGETSTDTQYF
cdr3_nt: TGTGCCAGCAGCTTATGGGGGGAGACTAGCACAGATACGCAGTATTTT
j_call: TRBJ2-3
clone_size: -
d_call: -
v_call: TRBV7-2

cdr3_aa: CASSYFSGAYEQYF
cdr3_nt: TGTGCCAGCAGTTACTTCAGCGGGGCCTACGAGCAGTACTTC
j_call: TRBJ2-7
clone_size: -
d_call: TRBD2
v_call: TRBV6-5

cdr3_aa: CASSELRGQGLNEKLFF
cdr3_nt: TGTGCCAGCAGTGAACTAAGGGGACAGGGCTTAAATGAAAAACTGTTTTTT
j_call: TRBJ1-4
clone_size: -
d_call: TRBD1
v_call: TRBV25-1

cdr3_aa: CASSLDPGPLSF
cdr3_nt: TGTGCCAGCAGTTTAGACCCCGGGCCGCTTTCCTTC
j_call: TRBJ2-7
clone_size: -
d_call: -
v_call: TRBV12-3/TRBV12-4

cdr3_aa: CASSGNRDRDILTF
cdr3_nt: TGTGCCAGCAGCGGAAACCGGGACAGGGACATCCTGACTTTC
j_call: TRBJ2-6
clone_size: -
d_call: TRBD1
v_call: TRBV7-8

cdr3_aa: CASSVGTSGRSETQYF
cdr3_nt: TGTGCCAGCAGCGTAGGGACTAGCGGGAGGTCTGAGACCCAGTACTTC
j_call: TRBJ2-5
clone_size: -
d_call: TRBD2
v_call: TRBV9

cdr3_aa: CASSLLGTVNTEAFF
cdr3_nt: TGTGCCAGCAGCCTGTTGGGGACGGTCAACACTGAAGCTTTCTTT
j_call: TRBJ1-1
clone_size: -
d_call: -
v_call: TRBV14

cdr3_aa: CASSYRDGETQYF
cdr3_nt: TGTGCCAGCAGTTACAGGGATGGGGAGACCCAGTACTTC
j_call: TRBJ2-5
clone_size: once
d_call: -
v_call: TRBV6-5

cdr3_aa: CASSPTSGSLETQYF
cdr3_nt: TGTGCCAGCAGCCCGACTAGCGGGAGTTTAGAGACCCAGTACTTC
j_call: TRBJ2-5
clone_size: -
d_call: TRBD2
v_call: TRBV27

cdr3_aa: CAISEPNQPQHF
cdr3_nt: TGTGCCATCAGTGAACCTAATCAGCCCCAGCATTTT
j_call: TRBJ1-5
clone_size: -
d_call: -
v_call: TRBV10-3

cdr3_aa: CASRSSYEQYF
cdr3_nt: TGTGCCAGCAGGTCGTCCTACGAGCAGTACTTC
j_call: TRBJ2-7
clone_size: few
d_call: -
v_call: TRBV2

cdr3_aa: CSASAVDTINYEQYF
cdr3_nt: TGCAGTGCTAGTGCGGTCGACACCATAAACTACGAGCAGTACTTC
j_call: TRBJ2-7
clone_size: -
d_call: -
v_call: TRBV20-1

cdr3_aa: CASSPDRDQPQHF
cdr3_nt: TGTGCCAGCTCACCGGACAGGGATCAGCCCCAGCATTTT
j_call: TRBJ1-5
clone_size: -
d_call: TRBD1
v_call: TRBV18

cdr3_aa: CASSLFSYEQFF
cdr3_nt: TGTGCCAGCAGCTTGTTCAGCTATGAGCAGTTCTTC
j_call: TRBJ2-1
clone_size: -
d_call: -
v_call: TRBV5-6

cdr3_aa: CASSLGDYGYTF
cdr3_nt: TGTGCCAGCAGCTTGGGGGACTATGGCTACACCTTC
j_call: TRBJ1-2
clone_size: -
d_call: -
v_call: TRBV7-9

cdr3_aa: CASSPGGTFQETQYF
cdr3_nt: TGTGCCAGCAGCCCTGGGGGGACTTTCCAAGAGACCCAGTACTTC
j_call: TRBJ2-5
clone_size: -
d_call: -
v_call: TRBV14

cdr3_aa: CASSLPGSEGYTF
cdr3_nt: TGTGCCAGCAGTTTACCAGGGAGTGAGGGCTACACCTTC
j_call: TRBJ1-2
clone_size: -
d_call: -
v_call: TRBV12-3/TRBV12-4

cdr3_aa: CASSLKYSNEKLFF
cdr3_nt: TGTGCCAGCAGCTTAAAGTACTCTAATGAAAAACTGTTTTTT
j_call: TRBJ1-4
clone_size: -
d_call: -
v_call: TRBV7-2

cdr3_aa: CAISAQNYGYTF
cdr3_nt: TGTGCCATCAGTGCTCAGAACTATGGCTACACCTTC
j_call: TRBJ1-2
clone_size: -
d_call: -
v_call: TRBV10-3

cdr3_aa: CASFLAGAYEQYF
cdr3_nt: TGCGCCAGTTTCCTAGCGGGAGCCTACGAGCAGTACTTC
j_call: TRBJ2-7
clone_size: -
d_call: TRBD2
v_call: TRBV10-2

cdr3_aa: CAISAKTSGGTYNEQFF
cdr3_nt: TGTGCCATCAGTGCCAAGACTAGCGGGGGAACCTACAATGAGCAGTTCTTC
j_call: TRBJ2-1
clone_size: -
d_call: TRBD2
v_call: TRBV10-3

cdr3_aa: CASSQDMAGGVGTQYF
cdr3_nt: TGTGCCAGCAGCCAAGATATGGCGGGAGGGGTAGGGACCCAGTACTTC
j_call: TRBJ2-5
clone_size: -
d_call: TRBD2
v_call: TRBV3-1/TRBV3-2

cdr3_aa: CASGASFNNEQFF
cdr3_nt: TGTGCCAGCGGGGCTAGTTTTAACAATGAGCAGTTCTTC
j_call: TRBJ2-1
clone_size: -
d_call: -
v_call: TRBV6-5

cdr3_aa: CATGRPLTWGTEAFF
cdr3_nt: TGTGCCACCGGGAGGCCGTTAACCTGGGGCACTGAAGCTTTCTTT
j_call: TRBJ1-1
clone_size: -
d_call: -
v_call: TRBV19

cdr3_aa: CASSARQDYSNQPQHF
cdr3_nt: TGTGCCAGCAGTGCTCGACAGGATTATAGCAATCAGCCCCAGCATTTT
j_call: TRBJ1-5
clone_size: -
d_call: -
v_call: TRBV6-1

cdr3_aa: CSCSSAGQPRADTQYF
cdr3_nt: TGCAGCTGTTCCTCGGCGGGACAGCCAAGAGCAGATACGCAGTATTTT
j_call: TRBJ2-3
clone_size: -
d_call: -
v_call: TRBV29-1

cdr3_aa: CASSGGPNEQYF
cdr3_nt: TGTGCCAGCAGCGGGGGGCCGAACGAGCAGTACTTC
j_call: TRBJ2-7
clone_size: -
d_call: -
v_call: TRBV12-3/TRBV12-4

cdr3_aa: CASSEAGGNAYTF
cdr3_nt: TGTGCCAGCAGTGAGGCAGGGGGAAATGCCTACACCTTC
j_call: TRBJ1-2
clone_size: once
d_call: TRBD1
v_call: TRBV2